This T cell receptor beta chain was found in a study of metastatic and nonmetastatic thyroid tumors. Across the whole study: Across blood and tumor or nodule tissue, repertoires from malignant and benign thyroid patients were compared with one another.

Thyroid surgery took place with no prior treatment in any patient. V was clipped by 8 bases and J by 6 bases; unmatched bases: 10. CDR3 length: 13 amino acids. CDR1 is LGHNA, CDR2 YNFKEQ, per germline. This clone occurred a few times. Its antigen is still unknown. This may be a read error, as it is one base from a much larger clone. TCRdb reprocessed the PCR reads using MiXCR. The sample contains fewer than 100,000 clones, about 16% of which appear only once. Points from the study as a whole: Malignant thyroid tumors reportedly had TCR beta diversity that was significantly higher than in benign nodules, in blood and tumor.

The clonotype originates from a female donor with papillary thyroid cancer or a benign thyroid nodule (not recorded which). Some clones in this sample may be carry-over from other donors' samples. This rearrangement joins TRBV4-2 to TRBJ2-7; 7 bases match TRBD2. Sample: blood. CDR3 in DNA: TGTGCCAGCGTATCCTCACGGGGGGTCGAGCAGTACTTC. This gives the protein CASVSSRGVEQYF.